These 29 T cell receptor beta chains came from one sample sequenced in a study of a mutant IDH1 vaccine in newly diagnosed glioma. The table came from immunoSEQ multiplex PCR; TCRdb's copy has only in-frame clones and leaves some out. The profile covers about 34,000 clones, with approximately 92% appearing a single time and 4% to 6% taken by the ten largest. Time point given: week 47, end of study. The study gave 300 ug of mutant IDH1 20-mer peptide per vaccine dose, with topical imiquimod. No antigen is known for these receptors. Material: PBMCs, obtained from a glioma patient whose treatment included an IDH1 peptide vaccine. The receptors shown here come from a middle-aged woman with glioma.

The count of this clone is one. The CDR3 loop reads CASSLGLGGTGELFF. CDR3 nucleotides: TGTGCCAGCAGCTTAGGCCTGGGGGGCACCGGGGAGCTGTTTTTT. This sequence joins TRBV7-2 and TRBJ2-2; TRBD2 might be the D (6 bases). With 1 base removed from V and 4 bases from J, the gap between germline ends came to 10 bases. CDR1 SGHTA and CDR2 FQGNSA come from the germline V gene. The length of the CDR3 is 15 residues.

The V call is TRBV29-1, the J call TRBJ1-1; 7 bases map to TRBD1. V was clipped by 5 bases and J by 0 bases; unmatched bases: 9. The CDR3 spans 15 residues. The germline CDR1 and CDR2 sequences are SQVTM and ANQGSEA. The CDR3 region is CSVTGDLLLNTEAFF. The CDR3 nucleotides are TGCAGCGTTACAGGGGACCTCCTCCTGAACACTGAAGCTTTCTTT.

The chain joins TRBV20-1 to TRBJ1-1; D unclear. There are 11 residues in the CDR3. V was cut by 5 bases and J by 12 bases, with 16 bases left in between. Germline V gene lookup returns CDR1 DFQATT and CDR2 SNEGSKA (reference sequence). The CDR3 nucleotides are TGCAGTGCTCAGACCCCCATAGGGACTTTCTTT. It translates to CSAQTPIGTFF.

The V call is TRBV5-1, the J call TRBJ1-1; D is uncertain. V was pared by 1 base and J by 0 bases, with 16 bases between. Germline V CDR1 and CDR2: SGHRS, YFSETQ. This CDR3 is 17 amino acids long. The CDR3 coding sequence is TGCGCCAGCAGCTTGACAGTTCCCTCCCCAATGAACACTGAAGCTTTCTTT. It is translated as CASSLTVPSPMNTEAFF.

The rearrangement joins TRBV7-6 to TRBJ2-2; 11 nucleotides align to TRBD2. V gave up 0 bases and J gave up 4 bases; unmatched junction bases: 7. The V gene's germline CDR1 is SGHVS and CDR2 FNYEAQ. The CDR3 runs 18 residues. The CDR3 region is CASSLAYRTSGSTGELFF. CDR3 in DNA: TGTGCCAGCAGCTTAGCGTACCGGACTAGCGGGTCCACCGGGGAGCTGTTTTTT.

The gene calls are TRBV27 and TRBJ1-6; D gene uncertain. V dropped 4 bases and J dropped 6 bases, with 7 bases sitting between them. The CDR3 loop spans 13 amino acids. Germline V CDR1 and CDR2: MNHEY, SMNVEV (reference sequence). This CDR3 reads CASSSGFNSPLHF. CDR3 coding DNA: TGTGCCAGCAGTTCCGGGTTTAATTCACCCCTCCACTTT.

CDR3 sequence: CSAGTEDSYEQYF. The CDR3 DNA is TGCAGCGCCGGGACGGAGGACTCCTACGAGCAGTACTTC. This rearrangement joins TRBV29-1 to TRBJ2-5; D is perhaps TRBD1 or TRBD2 (5 bases each). The J call may not be correct, given that the DNA end is closer to TRBJ2-7. The CDR3 has 13 residues. Germline V gene lookup returns CDR1 SQVTM and CDR2 ANQGSEA.

The chain is built from TRBV18 and TRBJ1-4, with 8 bases fitting TRBD1. The V gene end was trimmed by 6 bases and the J gene end by 2 bases; junction bases not matched to a gene: 2. This CDR3 is built from 14 residues. Looked up from germline, CDR1 is KGHSH and CDR2 is LQKENI. In DNA form, the CDR3 reads TGTGCCAGCTCGTGGACAGGGACTAATGAAAAACTGTTTTTT. Protein product: CASSWTGTNEKLFF. Together with reference TRBV18 and TRBJ1-4, the CDR3 gives the full variable domain: NAGVMQNPRHLVRRRGQEARLRCSPMKGHSHVYWYRQLPEEGLKFMVYLQKENIIDESGMPKERFSAEFPKEGPSILRIQQVVRGDSAAYFCASSWTGTNEKLFFGSGTQLSVL.

This clone was found once. This chain connects TRBV2 to TRBJ1-1; D is possibly TRBD1 (5 bases). Germline V lookup: CDR1 SNHLY, CDR2 FYNNEI. The V end lost 11 bases, the J end lost 1 base, and 8 bases lay between the germline ends. The length of the CDR3 is 11 residues. CDR3 residues: CAGQGNTEAFF. Written as DNA, the CDR3 is TGTGCCGGTCAGGGGAACACTGAAGCTTTCTTT.

This chain links TRBV4-2 with TRBJ2-7; 9 positions agree with TRBD2. In germline, CDR1 is LGHNA, CDR2 YNFKEQ. V gave up 1 base and J gave up 1 base; unmatched junction bases: 5. The CDR3 runs to 16 residues. The CDR3 region is CASSQVFSGSSYEQYF. The CDR3 nucleotides are TGTGCCAGCAGCCAAGTTTTTAGCGGGAGTTCCTACGAGCAGTACTTC.

The rearrangement joins TRBV7-9 to TRBJ1-2; D remains unclear. Trimming took off 2 bases at V and 8 bases at J, with 15 bases between the two ends. There are 14 residues in the CDR3. Per the germline V gene, CDR1 is SEHNR and CDR2 is FQNEAQ (reference sequence). DNA of the CDR3: TGTGCCAGCAGCTTAAATAACCTGGGCGGCGGCTACACCTTC. Amino acids: CASSLNNLGGGYTF.

On this clone itself: Relative to the germline gene, one junction end is altered; a read error may explain this. The chain has TRBV5-1 and TRBJ1-5, with D hard to call. The germline V gene encodes CDR1 SGHRS and CDR2 YFSETQ. CDR3 size: 13 residues. The CDR3 spells CASRKNSDQPQHF. The CDR3 DNA sequence: TGCGCCAGCAGAAAGAATAGCGATCAGCCCCAGCATTTT.

Sample share makes this clone medium-sized (0.01 to 0.1%). The V and J genes are TRBV10-1 and TRBJ1-1; maybe TRBD1 (5 bases). Germline V gene sequence: CDR1 WNHNN, CDR2 SYGVQD (reference sequence). V lost 5 bases and J 7 bases, leaving 14 bases between the germline ends. The CDR3 runs 13 residues. The CDR3 bases are TGCGCCAGCAGTCCCCGAGTCGGGGGTGAAGCTTTCTTT. Its protein is CASSPRVGGEAFF.

The sample holds a few counts of this clone. The genes are TRBV5-6 and TRBJ1-6; no definite D call. The germline gives CDR1 SGHDT, CDR2 YYEEEE. The CDR3 consists of 15 residues. V lost 4 bases and J 9 bases, leaving 17 bases between the germline ends. This CDR3 is CASSPGARFTSPLHF. CDR3 sequence (DNA): TGTGCCAGCAGCCCCGGAGCCCGCTTTACTTCACCCCTCCACTTT.

This rearrangement joins TRBV29-1 to TRBJ1-5, with 9 bases aligning to TRBD1. CDR1 and CDR2 (germline): SQVTM, ANQGSEA. The CDR3 spans 15 residues. Unmatched junction bases numbered 5, after V lost 5 bases and J lost 0 bases. The chain's CDR3 is CSVPDRGNSNQPQHF. In DNA form, the CDR3 reads TGCAGCGTTCCGGACAGGGGCAATAGCAATCAGCCCCAGCATTTT. Looking up the rest from reference TRBV29-1 and TRBJ1-5 gives the full variable domain: SAVISQKPSRDICQRGTSLTIQCQVDSQVTMMFWYRQQPGQSLTLIATANQGSEATYESGFVIDKFPISRPNLTFSTLTVSNMSPEDSSIYLCSVPDRGNSNQPQHFGDGTRLSIL.

V is TRBV30 and J is TRBJ1-1, with a possible D match to TRBD1 (5 bases). V shed 6 bases and J shed 3 bases, with 8 bases lying between them. Germline V lookup: CDR1 GTSNPN, CDR2 SVGIG (reference sequence). The CDR3 spans 11 residues. DNA for the CDR3: TGTGCCTGTGGGGCGGACACTGAAGCTTTCTTT. Protein: CACGADTEAFF.

The chain couples TRBV19 to TRBJ1-2, with 7 bases fitting TRBD1. Germline lookup yields CDR1 LNHDA and CDR2 SQIVND (reference sequence). This CDR3 is 14 amino acids long. V shed 1 base and J 5 bases; nucleotides not matched to a gene: 4. This chain's CDR3 is CASSIAQGGYGYTF. CDR3 bases: TGTGCCAGTAGTATAGCCCAGGGGGGATATGGCTACACCTTC.

The genes are TRBV5-1 and TRBJ1-2; D not resolved. V lost 3 bases to trimming and J lost 1 base, with 13 bases between them. This CDR3 region has 15 residues. Germline lookup yields CDR1 SGHRS and CDR2 YFSETQ. The CDR3 DNA reads as TGCGCCAGCAGCTCAGACGGACGAAATAACTATGGCTACACCTTC. Translation: CASSSDGRNNYGYTF.

The rearrangement links TRBV20-1 to TRBJ2-1; no reliable D call. CDR3 length: 10 residues. Germline CDR1 DFQATT, CDR2 SNEGSKA (reference sequence). Deletions cut 4 bases from V and 9 bases from J, with 7 bases between. CDR3 region: CSAISIEQFF. The CDR3 bases are TGCAGTGCTATTTCCATTGAGCAGTTCTTC.

The V gene is TRBV5-1, the J gene TRBJ2-5; tentatively, D is TRBD2 (5 bases). Trimming took off 4 bases at V and 5 bases at J, with 18 bases between the two ends. Germline values: CDR1 SGHRS, CDR2 YFSETQ. CDR3 length equals 15 residues. CDR3 protein: CASSLTWAGEETQYF. The CDR3 nucleotides read TGCGCCAGCAGCCTGACTTGGGCCGGGGAGGAGACCCAGTACTTC.

The V and J genes are TRBV19 and TRBJ2-2, with 13 bases aligning to TRBD2. Trimming took 6 bases from V and 4 from J; bases not matched to a gene: 8. CDR1 and CDR2 (germline): LNHDA, SQIVND (reference sequence). This CDR3 is built from 17 residues. CDR3 sequence (DNA): TGTGCCAGTAGGCAGCAGACTAGCGGGGGGTTCACCGGGGAGCTGTTTTTT. Encoded protein: CASRQQTSGGFTGELFF.

V is TRBV7-2 and J is TRBJ2-7; TRBD1 might be the D (5 bases). Germline V gene sequence: CDR1 SGHTA, CDR2 FQGNSA. V was cut by 5 bases and J by 1 base, with 15 bases left in between. The CDR3 covers 15 residues. The CDR3 DNA sequence: TGTGCCAGCAGCCTCCAGCCGACAGCTTCCTACGAGCAGTACTTC. Amino acid sequence: CASSLQPTASYEQYF.

The chain uses TRBV6-5 and TRBJ1-1; D remains ambiguous. The germline V gene has CDR1 MNHEY and CDR2 SVGAGI. The germline V and J ends were trimmed by 5 bases and 5 bases, with 12 bases remaining between them. There are 13 residues in the CDR3. CDR3: CASSPSGRTEAFF. CDR3 bases: TGTGCCAGCAGTCCCTCGGGGAGAACTGAAGCTTTCTTT.

The gene calls are TRBV6-1 and TRBJ2-3; 9 bases agree with TRBD2. J gave up 2 bases and V 11 bases, and 8 bases lay outside the gene matches. Germline lookup yields CDR1 MNHNS and CDR2 SASEGT. This CDR3 region has 14 residues. The CDR3 nucleotides are TGTGCCGGCCGACTAGCGGATCACACAGATACGCAGTATTTT. Its protein is CAGRLADHTDTQYF.

The V call is TRBV10-1, the J call TRBJ2-2; 10 bases map to TRBD2. The CDR3 is 16 amino acids. Germline assignment: CDR1 WNHNN and CDR2 SYGVQD (reference sequence). With 2 bases clipped from V and 5 bases from J, the junction kept 5 bases outside the gene matches. The CDR3 is CASSEASGRRTGELFF. CDR3 nucleotides: TGCGCCAGCAGTGAGGCTAGCGGGAGAAGAACCGGGGAGCTGTTTTTT.

The chain links TRBV4-2 to TRBJ2-3; 13 bases are shared with TRBD2. This CDR3 region has 16 residues. Germline assignment: CDR1 LGHNA and CDR2 YNFKEQ. V lost 1 base and J lost 9; bases outside the gene matches: 7. CDR3 coding DNA: TGTGCCAGCAGCCAAGTCGCGACTAGCGGGGGGATAACGCAGTATTTT. Its translation: CASSQVATSGGITQYF.

The genes are TRBV5-8 and TRBJ2-4; D gene ambiguous. Germline V gives CDR1 SGHTS, CDR2 YDEGEE. Trimming left V 3 bases short and J 7 bases short, with 20 bases between. The CDR3 spans 16 residues. CDR3 nucleotides: TGTGCCAGCAGCTCCTCTGGTTTTCGGAGAGGCAACATTCAGTACTTC. Protein product: CASSSSGFRRGNIQYF.

The chain has TRBV7-2 and TRBJ1-2; D remains unclear. This CDR3 is 12 amino acids long. Trimming removed 5 bases at V and 7 bases at J, with 11 bases between. CDR1 is SGHTA and CDR2 is FQGNSA in the germline V gene. CDR3 loop: CASSQTRSGYTF. In DNA form, the CDR3 reads TGTGCCAGCAGCCAAACCCGTAGTGGCTACACCTTC. The full variable domain, its missing parts supplied by reference TRBV7-2 and TRBJ1-2, is GAGVSQSPSNKVTEKGKDVELRCDPISGHTALYWYRQSLGQGLEFLIYFQGNSAPDKSGLPSDRFSAERTGGSVSTLTIQRTQQEDSAVYLCASSQTRSGYTFGSGTRLTVV.

This sequence joins TRBV6-4 and TRBJ2-7; a weak D match, TRBD1 (6 bases). Trimming shortened V by 7 bases and J by 8 bases, and 9 bases separated the two germline ends. Germline loops: CDR1 MRHNA, CDR2 SNTAGT. This CDR3 region has 10 residues. The CDR3: CASKGEKQYF. The DNA for the CDR3 is TGTGCCAGCAAGGGGGAAAAGCAGTACTTC.